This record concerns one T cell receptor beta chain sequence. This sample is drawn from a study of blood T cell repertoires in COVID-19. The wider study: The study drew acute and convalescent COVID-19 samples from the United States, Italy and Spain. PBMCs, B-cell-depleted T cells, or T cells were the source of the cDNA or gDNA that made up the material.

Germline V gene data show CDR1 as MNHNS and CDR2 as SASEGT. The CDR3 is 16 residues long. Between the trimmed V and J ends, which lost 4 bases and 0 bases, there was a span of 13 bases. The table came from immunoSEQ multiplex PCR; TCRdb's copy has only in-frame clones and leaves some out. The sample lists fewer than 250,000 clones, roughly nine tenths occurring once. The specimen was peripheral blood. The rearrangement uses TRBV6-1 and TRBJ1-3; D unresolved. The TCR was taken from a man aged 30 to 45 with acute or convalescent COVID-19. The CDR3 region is CASSVPRRRSGNTIYF. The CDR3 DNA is TGTGCCAGCAGTGTCCCTAGACGTCGCTCTGGAAACACCATATATTTT.